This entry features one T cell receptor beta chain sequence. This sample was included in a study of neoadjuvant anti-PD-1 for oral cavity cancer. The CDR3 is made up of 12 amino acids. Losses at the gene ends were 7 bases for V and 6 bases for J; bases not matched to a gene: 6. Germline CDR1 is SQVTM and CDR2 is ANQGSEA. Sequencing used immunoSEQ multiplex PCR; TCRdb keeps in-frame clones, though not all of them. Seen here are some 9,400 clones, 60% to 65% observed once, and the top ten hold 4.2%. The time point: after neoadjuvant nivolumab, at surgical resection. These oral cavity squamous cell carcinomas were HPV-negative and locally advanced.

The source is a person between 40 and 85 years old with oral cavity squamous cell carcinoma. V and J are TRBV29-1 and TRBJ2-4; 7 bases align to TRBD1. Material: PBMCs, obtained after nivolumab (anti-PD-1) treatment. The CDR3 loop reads CSAQGELNIQYF. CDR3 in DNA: TGCAGCGCCCAGGGGGAATTAAACATTCAGTACTTC.